This paragraph covers one T cell receptor beta chain sequence. TEMRA cells were FACS-enriched and CD8+ and CD4+ T cells negatively isolated. These data originate in a study of CD8 T cells in Susac syndrome. Trimming took 8 bases from V and 3 from J; bases not matched to a gene: 9. Germline lookup yields CDR1 MNHNS and CDR2 SASEGT. CDR3 length: 15 amino acids. Reverse transcription of roughly 0.5 to 1 ug RNA was carried out with random hexamers. With immunoSEQ multiplex PCR, TCR beta CDR3 was amplified across 54 Vbeta and 13 Jbeta. TCRdb fed the immunoSEQ multiplex PCR reads into MiXCR, producing one record per CDR3 protein. The repertoire holds about 71,000 distinct CDR3 sequences, with nearly 96% as singletons.

The chain has TRBV6-1 and TRBJ1-5, with 8 positions matching TRBD1. The sequence came from a human donor with multiple sclerosis. Sequences were obtained from CD4+ T cells from PBMCs. The DNA of the CDR3 is TGTGCCAGCGAGCGACAGGGGCTCGTCAATCAGCCCCAGCATTTT. It codes for CASERQGLVNQPQHF.